This T cell receptor (beta chain) was retrieved from a study of blood T cell repertoires in COVID-19. Study context: Sites across the United States, Italy and Spain contributed samples from acute and convalescent COVID-19.

CDR3 size: 15 residues. V lost 2 bases and J 1 base, leaving 9 bases between the germline ends. Germline CDR1 SGHTA, CDR2 FQGTGA. Sequenced by immunoSEQ multiplex PCR; TCRdb stores in-frame clones only, minus some. The sample contains 200,000 to 300,000 clones, around 83% of which appear only once. The TCR sequence derives from an elderly man with acute or convalescent COVID-19. The sample was peripheral blood. This chain connects TRBV7-3 to TRBJ2-1; D possibly corresponds to TRBD2 (6 bases). CDR3 amino acids: CASSLGGTSYNEQFF. DNA of the CDR3: TGTGCCAGCAGCTTAGGCGGGACGTCCTACAATGAGCAGTTCTTC.